The 13 T cell receptor beta chains listed next were all sequenced from one sample in a study of sequential checkpoint blockade in melanoma. TCRdb's table, derived via immunoSEQ multiplex PCR, lists solely in-frame clones and lacks some. The sample has around 9,000 clones, about three fifths seen once; the top ten hold around two fifths. The treatment here: randomized to nivolumab then ipilimumab (arm A) or the reverse (arm B). The sequences come from CD8+ T cells sorted from blood (inferred from file names), collected from a patient given nivolumab and ipilimumab in sequence. The receptor set was obtained from a human donor with melanoma.

The V gene is TRBV9, the J gene TRBJ2-1; TRBD2 matches at 11 bases. Germline V gene lookup returns CDR1 SGDLS and CDR2 YYNGEE. J was trimmed by 0 bases and V by 0 bases; bases with no gene match: 5. This CDR3 contains 18 residues. The DNA for the CDR3 is TGTGCCAGCAGCGTAGAGGTAGCGGGAGGGCACTCCTACAATGAGCAGTTCTTC. Translated: CASSVEVAGGHSYNEQFF.

The genes are TRBV7-6 and TRBJ1-1, with a tentative D call TRBD1 (6 bases). Looked up from germline, CDR1 is SGHVS and CDR2 is FNYEAQ. This CDR3 spans 15 amino acids. Trimming left V 1 base short and J 0 bases short, with 9 bases between. The CDR3 nucleotides are TGTGCCAGCAGCTTAGGGACAGTTTTGAACACTGAAGCTTTCTTT. Translation: CASSLGTVLNTEAFF.

The V call is TRBV6-5, the J call TRBJ1-4; TRBD1 aligns across 8 bases. The CDR3 covers 15 residues. The germline CDR1 and CDR2 sequences are MNHEY and SVGAGI. V gave up 7 bases and J gave up 7 bases; unmatched junction bases: 11. CDR3 residues: CASTLRTGIGEKLFF. The CDR3 nucleotides read TGTGCCAGCACCCTTCGGACAGGGATAGGTGAAAAACTGTTTTTT.

This clone was seen a single time. The chain has TRBV27 and TRBJ2-1; 7 nucleotides match TRBD1. V shed 2 bases and J 0 bases; nucleotides not matched to a gene: 7. Germline V lookup: CDR1 MNHEY, CDR2 SMNVEV (reference sequence). The CDR3 sequence is 17 residues long. The CDR3 is CASSLAQTGNSYNEQFF. In DNA, the CDR3 is TGTGCCAGCAGTTTAGCGCAGACAGGGAACTCCTACAATGAGCAGTTCTTC.

The chain recombines TRBV27 with TRBJ2-7; 8 nucleotides line up with TRBD2. Looked up from germline, CDR1 is MNHEY and CDR2 is SMNVEV (reference sequence). V shed 3 bases and J 2 bases; nucleotides not matched to a gene: 15. The CDR3 sequence is 18 residues long. The CDR3 bases are TGTGCCAGCAGTTTTCTAACTAGCGGAGATGGGGAGCCCTACGAGCAGTACTTC. Its translation: CASSFLTSGDGEPYEQYF.

The rearrangement joins TRBV6-4 to TRBJ2-3; a possible D gene is TRBD2 (5 bases). This CDR3 has 13 residues. The germline CDR1 and CDR2 sequences are MRHNA and SNTAGT. V lost 4 bases and J 0 bases, leaving 5 bases between the germline ends. CDR3 amino acids: CASSAGSTDTQYF. The CDR3 DNA is TGTGCCAGCAGTGCGGGGAGCACAGATACGCAGTATTTT.

The chain recombines TRBV4-1 with TRBJ2-4; perhaps TRBD2 as D (5 bases). Trimming shortened V by 2 bases and J by 0 bases, and 14 bases separated the two germline ends. The V gene's germline CDR1 is MGHRA and CDR2 YSYEKL. This CDR3 is 17 amino acids long. CDR3 sequence reads: CASSQWAGRLAKNIQYF. DNA of the CDR3: TGCGCCAGCAGCCAATGGGCGGGTCGTCTAGCCAAAAACATTCAGTACTTC.

This clone counts as medium-sized. This chain connects TRBV10-3 to TRBJ2-7; 9 positions agree with TRBD1. Germline CDR1 ENHRY, CDR2 SYGVKD. This CDR3 spans 13 amino acids. V lost 8 bases, J lost 7 bases, and 9 bases stayed unmatched. The DNA of the CDR3 is TGTGCCATCTCTTTGACAGGGGGAGAGGAGCAGTACTTC. It codes for CAISLTGGEEQYF.

The rearrangement uses TRBV7-2 and TRBJ1-1; no clear D. CDR3 length equals 15 residues. In germline, CDR1 is SGHTA, CDR2 FQGNSA. The germline V and J ends were trimmed by 5 bases and 5 bases, with 18 bases remaining between them. This CDR3 is CASSLEHAEGTEAFF. Written as DNA, the CDR3 is TGTGCCAGCAGCCTTGAGCATGCCGAGGGTACTGAAGCTTTCTTT.

CDR3 sequence reads: CAWSGLAGLDTQYF. Here the CDR3 DNA reads TGTGCCTGGAGCGGACTAGCGGGGTTGGATACGCAGTATTTT. V usage is TRBV30 and J usage is TRBJ2-3; 12 nucleotides align to TRBD2. The germline CDR1 and CDR2 sequences are GTSNPN and SVGIG (reference sequence). This CDR3 region has 14 residues. The V segment lost 3 bases and the J segment 6 bases; nucleotides outside the gene matches: 4.

This chain joins TRBV27 and TRBJ1-5; D not resolved. Between the trimmed V and J ends, which lost 0 bases and 5 bases, there was a span of 8 bases. This CDR3 comprises 14 residues. Germline CDR1 MNHEY, CDR2 SMNVEV (reference sequence). Written as DNA, the CDR3 is TGTGCCAGCAGTTTATCCAGTTACCATCAGCCCCAGCATTTT. This codes for CASSLSSYHQPQHF.

This clone was counted only a few times. The junction departs from germline at one end; a sequencing error may be responsible. The J gene is TRBJ2-6, the V gene TRBV5-5; 7 nucleotides align to TRBD1. Germline V gene data show CDR1 as SGHKS and CDR2 as YYEKEE (reference sequence). CDR3 size: 17 residues. In DNA, the CDR3 is TGCGCCAGCAGCCAAGATCCAGGGGGCTCTGGGGCCAACGTCCTGACTTTC. Translation gives CASSQDPGGSGANVLTF.

This clone showed up just a few times. The J gene is TRBJ1-1, the V gene TRBV6-5, with D unclear. Deletions cut 0 bases from V and 3 bases from J, with 8 bases between. CDR3 size: 14 residues. Germline CDR1 and CDR2: MNHEY and SVGAGI. The CDR3 spells CASSYSRGYTEAFF. The CDR3 bases are TGTGCCAGCAGTTACTCCCGGGGATACACTGAAGCTTTCTTT.